This entry features one T cell receptor (beta chain) sequence. Germline V lookup: CDR1 LNHDA, CDR2 SQIVND (reference sequence). The CDR3 has 15 amino acids. The J segment lost 2 bases and the V segment lost 3 bases, leaving 5 bases of the junction unmatched. This record comes from a study of T cell changes during pregnancy in multiple sclerosis. Some clones are missing from TCRdb's copy, which holds only in-frame ones; the method was immunoSEQ multiplex PCR. The sample has about 40,000 clones; more than 80% are singletons. The origin of this receptor is a female donor with multiple sclerosis, enrolled in a pregnancy study. The V and J genes are TRBV19 and TRBJ1-2; 8 bases fit TRBD1. Specimen: CD4+ T cells from peripheral blood mononuclear cells, collected in the third trimester of pregnancy. CDR3 coding DNA: TGTGCCAGTAGTATGGAAGACAGGGGCAACTATGGCTACACCTTC. Protein product: CASSMEDRGNYGYTF.